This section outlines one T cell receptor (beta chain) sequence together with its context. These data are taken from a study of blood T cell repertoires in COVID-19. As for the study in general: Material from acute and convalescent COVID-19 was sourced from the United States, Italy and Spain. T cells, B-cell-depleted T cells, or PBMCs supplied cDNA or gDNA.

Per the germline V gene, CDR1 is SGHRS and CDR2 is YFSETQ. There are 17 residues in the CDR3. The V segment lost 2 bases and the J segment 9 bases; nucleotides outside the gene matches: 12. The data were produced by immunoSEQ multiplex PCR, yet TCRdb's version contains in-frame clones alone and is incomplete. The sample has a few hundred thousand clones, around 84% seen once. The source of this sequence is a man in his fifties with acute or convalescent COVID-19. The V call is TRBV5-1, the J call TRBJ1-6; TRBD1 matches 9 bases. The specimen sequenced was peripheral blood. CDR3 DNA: TGCGCCAGCAGCTTATATAGCCGGGACAGGGAGACTTCACCCCTCCACTTT. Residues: CASSLYSRDRETSPLHF.